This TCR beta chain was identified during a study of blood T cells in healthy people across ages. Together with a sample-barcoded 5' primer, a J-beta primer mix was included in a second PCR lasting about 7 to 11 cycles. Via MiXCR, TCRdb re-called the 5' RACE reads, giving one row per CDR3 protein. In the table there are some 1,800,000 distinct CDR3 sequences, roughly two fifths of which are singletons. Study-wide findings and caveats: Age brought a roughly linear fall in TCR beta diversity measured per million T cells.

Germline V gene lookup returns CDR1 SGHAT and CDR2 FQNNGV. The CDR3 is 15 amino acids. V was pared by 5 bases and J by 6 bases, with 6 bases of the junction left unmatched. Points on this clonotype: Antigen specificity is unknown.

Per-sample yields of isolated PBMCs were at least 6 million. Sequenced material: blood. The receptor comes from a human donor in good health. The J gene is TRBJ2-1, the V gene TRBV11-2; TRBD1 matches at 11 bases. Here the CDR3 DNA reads TGTGCCAGCAGCCCTCCGGGACAGGGGGGCAATGAGCAGTTCTTC. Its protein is CASSPPGQGGNEQFF.